Following are 29 T cell receptor beta chains from one sample sequenced in a study of OX40 agonist ivuxolimab in advanced cancers. Clones were sequenced by immunoSEQ multiplex PCR, and TCRdb holds only the in-frame ones, with some missing. The sample lists around 72,000 clones; just over 85% were seen once. The source was CD4+ or CD8+ T cells sorted from blood, collected in a trial of the OX40 agonist ivuxolimab. The receptors here all came from an adult with an advanced solid tumor such as melanoma, head and neck, liver or kidney cancer.

The V call is TRBV10-2, the J call TRBJ1-1; 7 bases agree with TRBD1. This CDR3 region has 15 residues. Germline V gives CDR1 WSHSY, CDR2 SAAADI. V shed 4 bases and J 0 bases; nucleotides not matched to a gene: 5. CDR3 sequence reads: CASSGDSPMNTEAFF. In DNA, the CDR3 is TGCGCCAGCAGTGGGGACAGCCCCATGAACACTGAAGCTTTCTTT.

The J gene is TRBJ2-3, the V gene TRBV10-1; 9 bases map to TRBD2. CDR3 size: 16 residues. Trimming cost V 2 bases and J 1 base; bases outside gene matches: 4. Germline lookup yields CDR1 WNHNN and CDR2 SYGVQD (reference sequence). The CDR3 DNA follows: TGCGCCAGCAGTGAGAGCCTAGCGGGGCGCACAGATACGCAGTATTTT. Its translation: CASSESLAGRTDTQYF.

The CDR3 bases are TGTGCCAGCAGTCCAATCCAAGAGACCCAGTACTTC. Translation gives CASSPIQETQYF. This sequence joins TRBV28 and TRBJ2-5, with D hard to call. The CDR3 has 12 amino acids. Per the germline V gene, CDR1 is MDHEN and CDR2 is SYDVKM. V lost 5 bases, J lost 1 base, and 5 bases lay in between.

The chain links TRBV19 to TRBJ2-6; 9 bases fit TRBD1. The CDR3 spans 17 residues. With 7 bases clipped from V and 3 bases from J, the junction kept 10 bases outside the gene matches. Germline V gives CDR1 LNHDA, CDR2 SQIVND (reference sequence). CDR3 in DNA: TGTGCCAGTACCCCTCCGGGACAGGGAATTGGGGCCAACGTCCTGACTTTC. Amino acids: CASTPPGQGIGANVLTF.

This clone appeared a single time. The gene calls are TRBV2 and TRBJ2-1; 8 bases match TRBD2. V lost 5 bases to trimming and J lost 8 bases; unmatched junction nucleotides: 8. CDR1 SNHLY and CDR2 FYNNEI come from the germline V gene. This CDR3 is built from 14 residues. This CDR3 is CASSRLAGLDEQFF. In DNA, the CDR3 is TGTGCCAGCAGTCGCCTAGCGGGTCTGGATGAGCAGTTCTTC.

V usage is TRBV28 and J usage is TRBJ2-1; a weak D match, TRBD2 (5 bases). V was trimmed by 2 bases and J by 10 bases, leaving 24 bases between them. The CDR3 has 17 residues. Germline assignment: CDR1 MDHEN and CDR2 SYDVKM. The CDR3 spells CASSLLTRSSIVREQFF. The CDR3 DNA reads as TGTGCCAGCAGTTTACTGACCCGGTCTAGCATAGTTAGGGAGCAGTTCTTC.

V gene TRBV7-3 combines with J gene TRBJ2-1; D tentatively reads TRBD1 or TRBD2 (5 bases each). The CDR3 spans 14 residues. V was cut by 2 bases and J by 1 base, with 6 bases left in between. The germline CDR1 and CDR2 sequences are SGHTA and FQGTGA. CDR3 region: CASSLGGSYNEQFF. The CDR3 bases are TGTGCCAGCAGCTTAGGGGGTTCCTACAATGAGCAGTTCTTC.

This clone was seen only once. The gene calls are TRBV11-2 and TRBJ2-4; D ambiguous. V lost 2 bases and J lost 9, with 14 bases in between. This CDR3 has 14 residues. The germline V gene has CDR1 SGHAT and CDR2 FQNNGV. CDR3 sequence reads: CASSLRPEGTIQYF. DNA of the CDR3: TGTGCCAGCAGCTTAAGGCCAGAAGGTACCATTCAGTACTTC.

The rearrangement uses TRBV7-3 and TRBJ2-3, with 13 bases lining up with TRBD2. The J segment lost 2 bases and the V segment lost 6 bases, leaving 2 bases of the junction unmatched. In germline, CDR1 is SGHTA, CDR2 FQGTGA. This CDR3 is 15 amino acids long. CDR3 DNA: TGTGCCAGCAGGGGACTAGCGGGGATCACAGATACGCAGTATTTT. Protein product: CASRGLAGITDTQYF.

The V and J genes are TRBV11-2 and TRBJ1-3; unclear D gene. V lost 5 bases, J lost 16 bases, and 21 bases lay in between. This CDR3 comprises 13 residues. Germline V gene sequence: CDR1 SGHAT, CDR2 FQNNGV. DNA of the CDR3: TGTGCCAGCAGCCGGTGGGAGGAGGCAGGAGCCTATTTT. Residues: CASSRWEEAGAYF.

CDR3 residues: CASSLTFDYEQYF. The CDR3 nucleotides read TGTGCCAGCAGCTTGACGTTCGATTACGAGCAGTACTTC. This chain uses TRBV5-5 with TRBJ2-7; D is undetermined. The CDR3 runs 13 residues. Looked up from germline, CDR1 is SGHKS and CDR2 is YYEKEE (reference sequence). V was cut by 1 base and J by 4 bases, with 9 bases left in between.

In nucleotides, the CDR3 is TGTGCCAGCAGTCGCCAAAGTGAAAAACTGTTTTTT. Its protein is CASSRQSEKLFF. V gene TRBV28 combines with J gene TRBJ1-4; D is ambiguous. CDR1 and CDR2 (germline): MDHEN, SYDVKM. V gave up 5 bases and J gave up 7 bases, with 8 bases separating them. The CDR3 length is 12 residues.

The chain is built from TRBV28 and TRBJ2-7; TRBD2 aligns across 10 bases. The CDR3 is made up of 18 amino acids. CDR1 and CDR2 from the germline V gene are MDHEN and SYDVKM. J was trimmed by 0 bases and V by 1 base; bases with no gene match: 9. Here the CDR3 reads CASSLSPDWTSGSYEQYF. The CDR3 DNA reads as TGTGCCAGCAGTTTATCCCCCGACTGGACTAGCGGCTCCTACGAGCAGTACTTC.

The chain links TRBV6-1 to TRBJ1-2, with 9 bases aligning to TRBD1. CDR1 is MNHNS and CDR2 is SASEGT in the germline V gene. V gave up 6 bases and J gave up 4 bases; unmatched junction bases: 9. The CDR3 loop spans 15 amino acids. CDR3 in DNA: TGTGCCAGCAGGGGAACAGGGGGCGCTGGCTATGGCTACACCTTC. It encodes CASRGTGGAGYGYTF.

The rearrangement uses TRBV18 and TRBJ2-7; 9 bases match TRBD1. The CDR3 loop spans 17 amino acids. The V gene end was trimmed by 2 bases and the J gene end by 3 bases; junction bases not matched to a gene: 11. Looked up from germline, CDR1 is KGHSH and CDR2 is LQKENI. The CDR3 DNA sequence: TGTGCCAGCTCACCATTAAGATTGGGACAGGGCCTCTACGAGCAGTACTTC. Encoded protein: CASSPLRLGQGLYEQYF.

The rearrangement joins TRBV11-3 to TRBJ2-7; D perhaps matches TRBD2 (6 bases). CDR3 length: 17 residues. From germline, CDR1 is SGHNT and CDR2 YENEEA. The germline V and J ends were trimmed by 1 base and 8 bases, with 24 bases remaining between them. CDR3 sequence: CASSLVSSAARSGKQYF. For the CDR3, the DNA is TGTGCCAGCAGCTTAGTCTCTAGCGCGGCTCGCTCAGGGAAGCAGTACTTC.

The genes are TRBV6-5 and TRBJ1-3; 8 bases align to TRBD1. V shed 6 bases and J 0 bases; nucleotides not matched to a gene: 4. The CDR3 is 15 residues long. The germline V gene encodes CDR1 MNHEY and CDR2 SVGAGI. This CDR3 is CASRTGVSSGNTIYF. In DNA form, the CDR3 reads TGTGCCAGCAGGACAGGGGTTAGCTCTGGAAACACCATATATTTT.

The V call is TRBV4-1, the J call TRBJ2-1, with 9 bases identical to TRBD2. The junction had 8 bases not matched to a gene; V was cut back by 4 bases and J by 10 bases. CDR1 is MGHRA, CDR2 YSYEKL, per germline. This CDR3 comprises 14 residues. The DNA of the CDR3 is TGCGCCAGCAGCCCCTCATTGCTAGCGGGAGAGCAGTTCTTC. It translates to CASSPSLLAGEQFF.

The sample holds a few counts of this clone. The chain joins TRBV2 to TRBJ1-1; D gene uncertain. The V gene lost 5 bases and the J gene lost 1 base, with 5 bases spanning the gap. Germline lookup yields CDR1 SNHLY and CDR2 FYNNEI. The CDR3 is 12 residues long. CDR3 coding DNA: TGTGCCAGCAGTAGACAGAACACTGAAGCTTTCTTT. It codes for CASSRQNTEAFF.

The genes are TRBV25-1 and TRBJ1-2; 10 bases are a match to TRBD1. CDR3 length: 14 residues. J gave up 5 bases and V 6 bases, and 6 bases lay outside the gene matches. The germline V gene encodes CDR1 MGHDK and CDR2 SYGVNS. CDR3 sequence (DNA): TGTGCCAGCAGCCCCACGGGACAGGGGTATGGCTACACCTTC. Protein sequence: CASSPTGQGYGYTF.

The CDR3 nucleotides are TGTGCCAGCAGTTCTCCGACAGGGTCGGGCAATCAGCCCCAGCATTTT. Its protein is CASSSPTGSGNQPQHF. V gene TRBV28 combines with J gene TRBJ1-5; 7 bases fit TRBD1. V trimming: 4 bases; J trimming: 2 bases; junction bases outside the gene matches: 8. The CDR3 is 16 amino acids. From germline, CDR1 is MDHEN and CDR2 SYDVKM. The full variable domain, with the rest looked up from reference TRBV28 and TRBJ1-5, is DVKVTQSSRYLVKRTGEKVFLECVQDMDHENMFWYRQDPGLGLRLIYFSYDVKMKEKGDIPEGYSVSREKKERFSLILESASTNQTSMYLCASSSPTGSGNQPQHFGDGTRLSIL.

The rearrangement uses TRBV5-1 and TRBJ2-1; D gene unclear. Germline loops: CDR1 SGHRS, CDR2 YFSETQ. V was pared by 5 bases and J by 2 bases, with 14 bases between. The CDR3 extends over 15 amino acids. Here the CDR3 reads CASRYRGEPYNEQFF. CDR3 in DNA: TGCGCCAGCAGATACCGCGGAGAGCCCTACAATGAGCAGTTCTTC.

The chain links TRBV7-9 to TRBJ2-3, with 7 positions matching TRBD1. The germline V gene encodes CDR1 SEHNR and CDR2 FQNEAQ (reference sequence). This CDR3 has 14 amino acids. V shed 4 bases, J shed 2 bases, and the junction held 3 bases outside the gene matches. CDR3 region: CASSSGQTTDTQYF. In DNA, the CDR3 is TGTGCCAGCAGCTCGGGACAGACCACAGATACGCAGTATTTT.

The gene calls are TRBV19 and TRBJ2-7; D is possibly TRBD2 (5 bases). Germline V CDR1 and CDR2: LNHDA, SQIVND (reference sequence). The CDR3 has 13 amino acids. V was cut by 3 bases and J by 2 bases, with 8 bases left in between. CDR3 amino acids: CASSITGTYEQYF. The CDR3 DNA follows: TGTGCCAGTAGTATCACGGGGACCTACGAGCAGTACTTC.

The chain carries TRBV11-1 and TRBJ2-1; 7 bases match TRBD2. V lost 5 bases and J lost 4; bases outside the gene matches: 8. Germline CDR1 and CDR2: SGHAT and FQDESV (reference sequence). The CDR3 loop spans 15 amino acids. The CDR3: CASSPSASGYNEQFF. Written as DNA, the CDR3 is TGTGCCAGCAGCCCCAGTGCTAGCGGATACAATGAGCAGTTCTTC.

This clone was seen just once. This sequence joins TRBV18 and TRBJ2-6; possibly TRBD1 for D (6 bases). The CDR3 length is 17 residues. CDR1 is KGHSH and CDR2 is LQKENI in the germline V gene. V lost 4 bases and J 0 bases, leaving 13 bases between the germline ends. In DNA, the CDR3 is TGTGCCAGCTCACACCCTGCGACAGGCTCTGGGGCCAACGTCCTGACTTTC. Its translation: CASSHPATGSGANVLTF.

The CDR3 DNA is TGCGCCAGCAGCTTGGGACAGGGAGTCTCTGGAAACACCATATATTTT. Translating it yields CASSLGQGVSGNTIYF. The gene calls are TRBV5-1 and TRBJ1-3; TRBD1 agrees at 7 bases. Trimming removed 0 bases from V and 0 bases from J; junction bases left unmatched: 3. The V gene's germline CDR1 is SGHRS and CDR2 YFSETQ. The CDR3 length is 16 residues.

CDR3 DNA sequence: TGTGCCAGCAGGACCTCGGGATCCTATAATTCACCCCTCCACTTT. This codes for CASRTSGSYNSPLHF. This rearrangement joins TRBV6-5 to TRBJ1-6; D remains ambiguous. CDR3 length: 15 amino acids. Trimming cost V 6 bases and J 1 base, with 10 bases left between them. Germline V gene sequence: CDR1 MNHEY, CDR2 SVGAGI.

The V call is TRBV15, the J call TRBJ2-1; D is ambiguous. Germline V gene sequence: CDR1 LNHNV, CDR2 YYDKDF (reference sequence). The V end lost 1 base, the J end lost 0 bases, and 7 bases lay between the germline ends. The CDR3 totals 15 residues. The DNA of the CDR3 is TGTGCCACCAGCAGAGCGGGTAACTCCTACAATGAGCAGTTCTTC. Translated: CATSRAGNSYNEQFF.